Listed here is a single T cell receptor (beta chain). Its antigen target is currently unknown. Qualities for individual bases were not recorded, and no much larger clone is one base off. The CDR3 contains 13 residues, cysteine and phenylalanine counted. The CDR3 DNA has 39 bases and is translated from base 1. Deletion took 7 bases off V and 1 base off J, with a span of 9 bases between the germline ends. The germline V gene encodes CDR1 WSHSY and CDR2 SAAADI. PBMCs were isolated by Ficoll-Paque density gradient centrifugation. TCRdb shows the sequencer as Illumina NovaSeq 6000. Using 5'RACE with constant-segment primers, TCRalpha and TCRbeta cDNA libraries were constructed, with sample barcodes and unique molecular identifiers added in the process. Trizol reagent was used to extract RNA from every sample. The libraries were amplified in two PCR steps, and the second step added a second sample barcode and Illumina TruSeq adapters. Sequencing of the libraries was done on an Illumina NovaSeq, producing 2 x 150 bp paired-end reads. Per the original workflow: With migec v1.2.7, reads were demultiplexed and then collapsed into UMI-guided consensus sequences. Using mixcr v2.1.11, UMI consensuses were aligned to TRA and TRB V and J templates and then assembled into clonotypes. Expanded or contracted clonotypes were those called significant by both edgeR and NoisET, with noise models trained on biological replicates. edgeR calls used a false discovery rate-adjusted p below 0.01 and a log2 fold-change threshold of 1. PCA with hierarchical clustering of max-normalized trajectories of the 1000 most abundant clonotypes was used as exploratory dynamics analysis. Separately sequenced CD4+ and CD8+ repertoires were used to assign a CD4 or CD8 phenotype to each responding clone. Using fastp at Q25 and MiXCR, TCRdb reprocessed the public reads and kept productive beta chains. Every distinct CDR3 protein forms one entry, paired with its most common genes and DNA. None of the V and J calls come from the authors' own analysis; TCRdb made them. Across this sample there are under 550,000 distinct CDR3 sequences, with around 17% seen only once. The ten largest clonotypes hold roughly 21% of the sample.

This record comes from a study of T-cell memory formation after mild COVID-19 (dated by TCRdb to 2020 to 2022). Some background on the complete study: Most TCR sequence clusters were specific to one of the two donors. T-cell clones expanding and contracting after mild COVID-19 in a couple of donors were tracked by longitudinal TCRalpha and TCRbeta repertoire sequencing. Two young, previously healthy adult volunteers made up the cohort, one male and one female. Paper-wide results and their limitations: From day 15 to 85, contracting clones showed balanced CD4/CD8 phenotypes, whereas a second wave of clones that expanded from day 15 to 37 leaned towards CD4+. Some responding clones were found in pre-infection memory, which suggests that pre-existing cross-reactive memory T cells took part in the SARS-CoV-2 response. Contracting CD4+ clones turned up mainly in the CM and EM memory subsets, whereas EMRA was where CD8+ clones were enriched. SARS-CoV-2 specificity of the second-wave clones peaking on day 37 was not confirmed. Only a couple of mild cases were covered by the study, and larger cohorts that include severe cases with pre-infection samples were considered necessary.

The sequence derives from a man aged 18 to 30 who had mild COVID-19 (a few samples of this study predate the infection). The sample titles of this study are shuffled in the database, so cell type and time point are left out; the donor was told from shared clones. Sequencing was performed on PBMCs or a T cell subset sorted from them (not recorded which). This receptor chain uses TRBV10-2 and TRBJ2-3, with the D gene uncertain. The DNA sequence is TGCGCCAGCAATATGCGAGGCACAGATACGCAGTATTTT. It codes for CASNMRGTDTQYF.